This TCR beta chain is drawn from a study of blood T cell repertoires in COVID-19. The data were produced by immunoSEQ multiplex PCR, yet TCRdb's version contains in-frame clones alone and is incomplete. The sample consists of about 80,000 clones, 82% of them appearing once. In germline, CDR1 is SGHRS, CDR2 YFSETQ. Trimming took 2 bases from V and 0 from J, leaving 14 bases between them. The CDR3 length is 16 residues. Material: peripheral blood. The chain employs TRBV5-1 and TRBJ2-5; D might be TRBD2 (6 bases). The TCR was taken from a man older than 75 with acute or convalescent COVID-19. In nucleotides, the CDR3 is TGCGCCAGCAGCTTACTCGGGGGTCGGTACCAAGAGACCCAGTACTTC. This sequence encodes CASSLLGGRYQETQYF.